Below, 31 T cell receptor beta chains from the same sample are listed, as sequenced in a study of T cell changes during pregnancy in multiple sclerosis. Only in-frame clones appear in the TCRdb table, and some are missing; sequencing was by immunoSEQ multiplex PCR. In the table there are more than 50,000 clones, 90% of which are singletons. The starting material was peripheral blood, obtained in the first trimester of pregnancy. These receptor sequences come from a female donor in good health, enrolled as a control in a pregnancy study.

This rearrangement joins TRBV9 to TRBJ2-2, with TRBD1 identical over 8 bases. CDR3 length: 15 residues. The V gene end was trimmed by 3 bases and the J gene end by 4 bases; junction bases not matched to a gene: 5. Germline-derived CDR1 and CDR2 are SGDLS and YYNGEE. CDR3 nucleotide sequence: TGTGCCAGCAGCGGCAGGGGGCTGGTCACCGGGGAGCTGTTTTTT. The encoded protein is CASSGRGLVTGELFF.

J is TRBJ2-3 and V is TRBV4-3; a weak D match, TRBD2 (5 bases). This CDR3 has 14 residues. The germline V gene has CDR1 LGHNA and CDR2 YSLEER. Trimming left V 4 bases short and J 5 bases short, with 13 bases between. The DNA for the CDR3 is TGCGCCAGCAGCCCAACGCCCGGGGTAGATACGCAGTATTTT. Residues: CASSPTPGVDTQYF.

The genes are TRBV30 and TRBJ1-4; 8 bases agree with TRBD1. V shed 2 bases, J shed 0 bases, and the junction held 5 bases outside the gene matches. Germline V gene sequence: CDR1 GTSNPN, CDR2 SVGIG (reference sequence). This CDR3 has 16 amino acids. CDR3 nucleotides: TGTGCCTGGAGTCCAGGACAGGGACCAACTAATGAAAAACTGTTTTTT. It encodes CAWSPGQGPTNEKLFF.

The chain uses TRBV11-3 and TRBJ1-1, with D tentatively TRBD1 (6 bases). V lost 0 bases to trimming and J lost 4 bases, with 9 bases between them. The CDR3 runs to 14 residues. Germline V gives CDR1 SGHNT, CDR2 YENEEA. The CDR3 bases are TGTGCCAGCAGCTTAGAGGGGGCGGTCACTGAAGCTTTCTTT. Protein: CASSLEGAVTEAFF.

This clone was picked up a small number of times. This rearrangement joins TRBV28 to TRBJ1-2; 7 bases align to TRBD1. The CDR3 totals 13 residues. Germline CDR1 reads MDHEN; CDR2 reads SYDVKM. J gave up 8 bases and V 3 bases, and 6 bases lay outside the gene matches. CDR3 nucleotide sequence: TGTGCCAGCAGTTTGGTCCACAGGGGAGGCTACACCTTC. This gives the protein CASSLVHRGGYTF.

The chain joins TRBV7-2 to TRBJ2-1; weak D call: TRBD2 (7 bases). V was trimmed by 4 bases and J by 6 bases, leaving 22 bases between them. The CDR3 loop spans 17 amino acids. The V gene's germline CDR1 is SGHTA and CDR2 FQGNSA. The CDR3 coding sequence is TGTGCCAGCAGCTCCTCCGGGACGGGGGGCCGTTTCAATGAGCAGTTCTTC. Amino acids: CASSSSGTGGRFNEQFF.

The CDR3 region is CASSLHSGALTDTQYF. The CDR3 DNA follows: TGTGCCAGCAGCCTCCATAGCGGGGCGCTCACAGATACGCAGTATTTT. The rearrangement uses TRBV7-9 and TRBJ2-3; 8 bases are shared with TRBD2. V was clipped by 5 bases and J by 2 bases; unmatched bases: 9. CDR3 size: 16 residues. Germline V gene lookup returns CDR1 SEHNR and CDR2 FQNEAQ (reference sequence).

The V gene is TRBV30, the J gene TRBJ2-6; D gene unclear. The germline V gene has CDR1 GTSNPN and CDR2 SVGIG (reference sequence). Deletions cut 0 bases from V and 2 bases from J, with 2 bases between. The CDR3 has 13 amino acids. This chain's CDR3 is CAWSVAGANVLTF. DNA of the CDR3: TGTGCCTGGAGTGTCGCTGGGGCCAACGTCCTGACTTTC. The variable domain in full, completed from reference TRBV30 and TRBJ2-6, reads SQTIHQWPATLVQPVGSPLSLECTVEGTSNPNLYWYRQAAGRGLQLLFYSVGIGQISSEVPQNLSASRPQDRQFILSSKKLLLSDSGFYLCAWSVAGANVLTFGAGSRLTVL.

The chain uses TRBV30 and TRBJ1-5; 9 nucleotides match TRBD1. This CDR3 region has 14 residues. The ends lost 1 base at V and 5 bases at J; junction bases unmatched: 3. Per germline, CDR1 GTSNPN and CDR2 SVGIG (reference sequence). The CDR3 is CAWSGTGVDQPQHF. CDR3 nucleotides: TGTGCCTGGAGTGGGACAGGGGTTGATCAGCCCCAGCATTTT.

The rearrangement links TRBV6-5 to TRBJ2-6; D is unresolved. The CDR3 contains 15 residues. The V end lost 3 bases, the J end lost 0 bases, and 6 bases lay between the germline ends. Germline CDR1 and CDR2: MNHEY and SVGAGI. DNA for the CDR3: TGTGCCAGCAGTTATCGGAGCTCTGGGGCCAACGTCCTGACTTTC. Protein: CASSYRSSGANVLTF.

This clone appeared once. The rearrangement links TRBV7-6 to TRBJ2-2, with 12 bases identical to TRBD1. Germline CDR1 reads SGHVS; CDR2 reads FNYEAQ. V lost 0 bases, J lost 6 bases, and 2 bases stayed unmatched. The CDR3 contains 16 residues. Here the CDR3 reads CASSLAGTGGPGELFF. The CDR3 DNA reads as TGTGCCAGCAGCTTAGCCGGGACAGGGGGCCCCGGGGAGCTGTTTTTT.

On this clone itself: One end of the junction fails to match germline, which may point to a read error. The chain joins TRBV28 to TRBJ2-3, with 7 bases lining up with TRBD1. This CDR3 spans 14 amino acids. Germline lookup yields CDR1 MDHEN and CDR2 SYDVKM. CDR3 DNA: TGTGCCAGCAGTTTCGACAGGGCTTCTATTTCGGGTCTTTTT. This gives the protein CASSFDRASISGLF.

The chain's CDR3 is CASNPLNTEAFF. CDR3 coding DNA: TGTGCCAGCAATCCGTTGAACACTGAAGCTTTCTTT. This sequence joins TRBV2 and TRBJ1-1; D is undetermined. Per germline, CDR1 SNHLY and CDR2 FYNNEI. CDR3 length: 12 amino acids. Between the trimmed V and J ends, which lost 7 bases and 0 bases, there was a span of 6 bases.

V is TRBV29-1 and J is TRBJ1-1; 7 bases map to TRBD1. V lost 1 base, J lost 1 base, and 3 bases stayed unmatched. The V gene's germline CDR1 is SQVTM and CDR2 ANQGSEA. This CDR3 is built from 14 residues. The CDR3 DNA reads as TGCAGCGTTGAAGGGCCAGGGGGGAACACTGAAGCTTTCTTT. Translation gives CSVEGPGGNTEAFF.

This chain links TRBV5-1 with TRBJ2-7; 7 nucleotides agree with TRBD1. The germline CDR1 and CDR2 sequences are SGHRS and YFSETQ. V gave up 2 bases and J gave up 0 bases; unmatched junction bases: 2. The CDR3 has 14 residues. The CDR3 reads CASSLDRDSYEQYF. The CDR3 bases are TGCGCCAGCAGCTTAGACAGGGACTCCTACGAGCAGTACTTC.

The gene calls are TRBV2 and TRBJ2-1; possible D gene TRBD2, 5 bases. CDR3 length: 13 residues. Trimming removed 6 bases at V and 8 bases at J, with 14 bases between. CDR1 and CDR2 (germline): SNHLY, FYNNEI. The chain's CDR3 is CASRNGKGYEQFF. CDR3 sequence (DNA): TGTGCCAGCAGGAACGGGAAAGGCTATGAGCAGTTCTTC. Combining the CDR3 with reference TRBV2 and TRBJ2-1 gives the whole variable domain EPEVTQTPSHQVTQMGQEVILRCVPISNHLYFYWYRQILGQKVEFLVSFYNNEISEKSEIFDDQFSVERPDGSNFTLKIRSTKLEDSAMYFCASRNGKGYEQFFGPGTRLTVL.

The chain couples TRBV19 to TRBJ1-2; 7 bases match TRBD1. There are 14 residues in the CDR3. J lost 5 bases, V lost 3 bases, and 6 bases had no gene match. Germline CDR1 is LNHDA and CDR2 is SQIVND (reference sequence). Here the CDR3 reads CASSIQKGAYGYTF. CDR3 DNA sequence: TGTGCCAGTAGTATCCAAAAGGGGGCGTATGGCTACACCTTC.

This chain joins TRBV7-7 and TRBJ2-4; 12 bases are shared with TRBD2. Germline V gives CDR1 SSHAT, CDR2 FNYEAQ (reference sequence). The CDR3 sequence is 17 residues long. With 8 bases clipped from V and 1 base from J, the junction kept 9 bases outside the gene matches. CDR3 bases: TGTGCCAGCGCTCTAGCGGGAGGGGGCGACGCCAAAAACATTCAGTACTTC. The encoded protein is CASALAGGGDAKNIQYF.

The chain combines TRBV19 with TRBJ2-7; TRBD1 is a possible D gene (7 bases). Germline CDR1 is LNHDA and CDR2 is SQIVND (reference sequence). The V end was cut by 7 bases, the J end by 7 bases, with 23 bases between. CDR3 size: 15 residues. CDR3 DNA: TGTGCCAGTACCGGGAGACAGGGAGCGCTAGAGGAGCAGTACTTC. Translating it yields CASTGRQGALEEQYF.

This clone was observed at least ten times. This chain links TRBV21-1 with TRBJ1-1; TRBD1, as called in the table, went unchecked against the DNA. TRBV21-1 is shown as a pseudogene. This CDR3 contains 15 residues. The CDR3 sequence is CASSVGQAPNTEAFF. CDR3 in DNA: TGTGCCAGCAGCGTCGGACAGGCTCCGAACACTGAAGCTTTCTTT.

The chain has TRBV11-2 and TRBJ2-1; 12 positions match TRBD2. The CDR3 contains 15 residues. Trimming cost V 0 bases and J 6 bases; bases outside gene matches: 0. From germline, CDR1 is SGHAT and CDR2 FQNNGV. CDR3 nucleotide sequence: TGTGCCAGCAGCTTAGAACTAGCGGGAGGCAATGAGCAGTTCTTC. The encoded protein is CASSLELAGGNEQFF.

J is TRBJ2-1 and V is TRBV6-1, with D maybe TRBD1 (6 bases). CDR1 is MNHNS, CDR2 SASEGT, per germline. CDR3 length: 13 amino acids. Trimming took 6 bases from V and 3 from J, leaving 9 bases between them. CDR3 in amino acids: CASRKTGYNEQFF. In DNA, the CDR3 is TGTGCCAGCAGGAAGACAGGCTACAATGAGCAGTTCTTC.

This chain connects TRBV5-1 to TRBJ1-2; D may be TRBD1 (5 bases). The V end lost 0 bases, the J end lost 2 bases, and 8 bases lay between the germline ends. This CDR3 spans 14 amino acids. Germline-derived CDR1 and CDR2 are SGHRS and YFSETQ. The CDR3 nucleotides are TGCGCCAGCAGCTTGGCGGGGGAGAACTATGGCTACACCTTC. This codes for CASSLAGENYGYTF.

V gene TRBV7-9 combines with J gene TRBJ1-3, with D perhaps matching TRBD1 (6 bases). The germline CDR1 and CDR2 sequences are SEHNR and FQNEAQ (reference sequence). With 2 bases removed from V and 5 bases from J, the gap between germline ends came to 22 bases. The CDR3 runs to 18 residues. CDR3 bases: TGTGCCAGCAGCTTACTCACTGCAGCGGACAGAATCCGAAACACCATATATTTT. This codes for CASSLLTAADRIRNTIYF.

The chain is built from TRBV7-2 and TRBJ2-7, with 7 bases lining up with TRBD1. This CDR3 has 15 amino acids. CDR1 and CDR2 from the germline V gene are SGHTA and FQGNSA. The trim removed 4 bases at V and 2 bases at J, leaving 8 bases unmatched. The CDR3 region is CASSSRRTGAYEQYF. CDR3 DNA sequence: TGTGCCAGCAGCTCACGGAGGACAGGTGCCTACGAGCAGTACTTC. Full variable domain (rest looked up from reference TRBV7-2 and TRBJ2-7): GAGVSQSPSNKVTEKGKDVELRCDPISGHTALYWYRQSLGQGLEFLIYFQGNSAPDKSGLPSDRFSAERTGGSVSTLTIQRTQQEDSAVYLCASSSRRTGAYEQYFGPGTRLTVT.

This rearrangement joins TRBV7-2 to TRBJ1-2, with 10 bases fitting TRBD1. V lost 4 bases to trimming and J lost 4 bases; unmatched junction nucleotides: 6. Germline V gives CDR1 SGHTA, CDR2 FQGNSA. The CDR3 is 15 amino acids. CDR3 in amino acids: CASSSRDRGAYGYTF. The CDR3 DNA is TGTGCCAGCAGCTCCCGGGACAGGGGCGCCTATGGCTACACCTTC.

This chain uses TRBV27 with TRBJ2-1; 7 bases align to TRBD2. Germline CDR1 is MNHEY and CDR2 is SMNVEV (reference sequence). V lost 6 bases and J lost 8; bases outside the gene matches: 16. The CDR3 contains 16 residues. The CDR3 is CASSHYEGGPFYEQFF. The CDR3 nucleotides are TGTGCCAGCAGCCATTATGAGGGAGGGCCCTTTTATGAGCAGTTCTTC.

The chain is built from TRBV7-6 and TRBJ2-2, with 9 bases lining up with TRBD2. The V gene's germline CDR1 is SGHVS and CDR2 FNYEAQ. The CDR3 has 16 amino acids. V was clipped by 1 base and J by 2 bases; unmatched bases: 2. Written as DNA, the CDR3 is TGTGCCAGCAGCTTAGTTAGCGGGAGTAACACCGGGGAGCTGTTTTTT. This sequence encodes CASSLVSGSNTGELFF.

The rearrangement links TRBV5-4 to TRBJ2-2; D unresolved. CDR3 length: 15 residues. Germline CDR1 reads SGHNT; CDR2 reads YYREEE (reference sequence). Trimming pared 2 bases from V and 4 bases from J, leaving 12 bases between. The CDR3 reads CASSLGALGTGELFF. For the CDR3, the DNA is TGTGCCAGCAGCTTAGGAGCGTTAGGCACCGGGGAGCTGTTTTTT.

The chain combines TRBV6-6 with TRBJ1-1, with D uncertain. The CDR3 runs to 15 residues. The V gene's germline CDR1 is MNHNY and CDR2 SVGAGI (reference sequence). V shed 2 bases and J shed 0 bases, with 10 bases lying between them. CDR3 region: CASSYGISLNTEAFF. CDR3 sequence (DNA): TGTGCCAGCAGTTACGGCATCAGTTTGAACACTGAAGCTTTCTTT.

This rearrangement joins TRBV10-3 to TRBJ1-1; maybe TRBD1 (5 bases). Looked up from germline, CDR1 is ENHRY and CDR2 is SYGVKD. The CDR3 has 14 amino acids. The V end was cut by 6 bases, the J end by 2 bases, with 13 bases between. The CDR3 bases are TGTGCCATCAGGGAGGGGAGGGCCAACACTGAAGCTTTCTTT. This codes for CAIREGRANTEAFF.